The next 5 T cell receptor beta chains were all read from a single sample in a study of shared clonotypes between healthy human individuals. TCRdb keeps only in-frame clones here, not all; method: immunoSEQ multiplex PCR. The sample carries millions of clones, around 90% recorded once. The source material was naive CD4+ T cells sorted from blood. Regarding subset: CD45RA+ positively selected. The receptors shown here come from a man aged 18 to 29 in good health.

The chain is built from TRBV30 and TRBJ2-7, with no clear D. This CDR3 contains 12 residues. Germline CDR1 GTSNPN, CDR2 SVGIG (reference sequence). V lost 2 bases to trimming and J lost 5 bases, with 10 bases between them. CDR3 residues: CAWSRVPHEQYF. The CDR3 bases are TGTGCCTGGAGTCGGGTGCCCCACGAGCAGTACTTC.

This clone was seen once. This sequence joins TRBV5-5 and TRBJ2-7; D is possibly TRBD2 (6 bases). V gave up 2 bases and J gave up 1 base, with 10 bases separating them. Germline lookup yields CDR1 SGHKS and CDR2 YYEKEE (reference sequence). This CDR3 spans 14 amino acids. DNA of the CDR3: TGTGCCAGCAGCTTCATCGGGGGTTCCTACGAGCAGTACTTC. It translates to CASSFIGGSYEQYF. Filled out from reference TRBV5-5 and TRBJ2-7, the complete variable domain reads DAGVTQSPTHLIKTRGQQVTLRCSPISGHKSVSWYQQVLGQGPQFIFQYYEKEERGRGNFPDRFSARQFPNYSSELNVNALLLGDSALYLCASSFIGGSYEQYFGPGTRLTVT.

The rearrangement uses TRBV6-1 and TRBJ2-7; D might be TRBD1 or TRBD2, each matching 5 bases. From germline, CDR1 is MNHNS and CDR2 SASEGT. This CDR3 spans 14 amino acids. The ends were cut back, 1 base at V and 4 bases at J, with 11 bases in the middle. For the CDR3, the DNA is TGTGCCAGCAGTGAAGAAGGGACCCGTTACGAGCAGTACTTC. It translates to CASSEEGTRYEQYF.

CDR3 in amino acids: CASSYKQTQYF. CDR3 in DNA: TGTGCCAGCAGTTACAAGCAGACCCAGTACTTC. The chain joins TRBV6-5 to TRBJ2-5; D ambiguous. The CDR3 totals 11 residues. With 2 bases removed from V and 6 bases from J, the gap between germline ends came to 4 bases. Germline lookup yields CDR1 MNHEY and CDR2 SVGAGI.

This clone was seen once. The rearrangement links TRBV5-1 to TRBJ2-1; 9 nucleotides line up with TRBD2. With 4 bases clipped from V and 7 bases from J, the junction kept 9 bases outside the gene matches. This CDR3 has 15 amino acids. Germline V gives CDR1 SGHRS, CDR2 YFSETQ. CDR3 nucleotide sequence: TGCGCCAGCAGCCGTCTAGCGGGACTGGGGAATGAGCAGTTCTTC. It codes for CASSRLAGLGNEQFF.